A single sample is the source of the 8 T cell receptor beta chains below, sequenced in a study of cytomegalovirus exposure and HLA in healthy donors. PCR used 60 Vbeta primers and 13 Jbeta primers. The assay was immunoSEQ multiplex PCR, and TCRdb's table has in-frame clones only and misses some. The sample holds approximately 150,000 clones, 78% seen once. The sample consisted of PBMCs. These receptors came from a woman aged 18-30 years in good health and CMV-seropositive.

The gene calls are TRBV5-1 and TRBJ2-3; the match to TRBD1 covers 7 bases. Germline CDR1 and CDR2: SGHRS and YFSETQ. Trimming at V came to 1 base and at J to 2 bases, leaving 10 bases not matched to a gene. This CDR3 is built from 17 residues. CDR3 protein: CASSLTGTEINTDTQYF. CDR3 nucleotides: TGCGCCAGCAGCTTGACCGGGACAGAGATTAACACAGATACGCAGTATTTT.

The CDR3 nucleotides are TGTGCCAGCAGTTCGTGGGGCCGCAACTACGAGCAGTACTTC. It codes for CASSSWGRNYEQYF. This chain links TRBV6-5 with TRBJ2-7; TRBD1 might be the D (5 bases). This CDR3 contains 14 residues. Germline V lookup: CDR1 MNHEY, CDR2 SVGAGI. Trimming left V 4 bases short and J 3 bases short, with 13 bases between.

The table lists this clone with a count of one. The chain combines TRBV5-4 with TRBJ2-2; 14 bases align to TRBD2. Germline V gives CDR1 SGHNT, CDR2 YYREEE (reference sequence). V lost 4 bases, J lost 4 bases, and 6 bases stayed unmatched. CDR3 length equals 17 residues. As DNA, the CDR3 is TGTGCCAGCAGCAAGACTAGCGGGGGGGCTGGCACCGGGGAGCTGTTTTTT. Its translation is CASSKTSGGAGTGELFF. The variable domain in full, completed from reference TRBV5-4 and TRBJ2-2, reads ETGVTQSPTHLIKTRGQQVTLRCSSQSGHNTVSWYQQALGQGPQFIFQYYREEENGRGNFPPRFSGLQFPNYSSELNVNALELDDSALYLCASSKTSGGAGTGELFFGEGSRLTVL.

The gene calls are TRBV6-4 and TRBJ2-5, with 9 nucleotides matching TRBD1. With the DNA end fitting TRBJ2-7 better, the J assignment may be wrong. CDR1 is MRHNA and CDR2 is SNTAGT in the germline V gene. This CDR3 comprises 12 residues. The CDR3: CATRQGGYEQYF. The DNA for the CDR3 is TGTGCCACCAGACAGGGGGGCTACGAGCAGTACTTC.

The rearrangement links TRBV28 to TRBJ1-5; no reliable D call. The CDR3 is 15 amino acids. Germline lookup yields CDR1 MDHEN and CDR2 SYDVKM. Trimming shortened V by 6 bases and J by 1 base, and 13 bases separated the two germline ends. The CDR3 DNA follows: TGTGCCAGCAGAGTAGGACTACTAAGCAATCAGCCCCAGCATTTT. This codes for CASRVGLLSNQPQHF.

This chain connects TRBV2 to TRBJ2-2; 8 positions match TRBD2. Trimming removed 7 bases from V and 4 bases from J; junction bases left unmatched: 8. Germline CDR1 and CDR2: SNHLY and FYNNEI. CDR3 length: 15 amino acids. Here the CDR3 DNA reads TGTGCCAGCACCCCAGCGGGGGCCGTCACCGGGGAGCTGTTTTTT. Translated: CASTPAGAVTGELFF.

The chain recombines TRBV6-6 with TRBJ1-1, with 10 bases matching TRBD1. V shed 7 bases and J 3 bases; nucleotides not matched to a gene: 8. The CDR3 is 15 amino acids. From germline, CDR1 is MNHNY and CDR2 SVGAGI (reference sequence). CDR3 residues: CASTRGGTGDTEAFF. Written as DNA, the CDR3 is TGTGCCAGCACCCGGGGGGGGACAGGGGACACTGAAGCTTTCTTT.

V usage is TRBV28 and J usage is TRBJ2-5, with 10 bases fitting TRBD1. The CDR3 runs 15 residues. Germline V lookup: CDR1 MDHEN, CDR2 SYDVKM. Unmatched junction bases numbered 8, after V lost 6 bases and J lost 4 bases. Here the CDR3 reads CASSSPGQGRETQYF. The CDR3 DNA reads as TGTGCCAGCAGCTCTCCGGGACAGGGGCGAGAGACCCAGTACTTC.